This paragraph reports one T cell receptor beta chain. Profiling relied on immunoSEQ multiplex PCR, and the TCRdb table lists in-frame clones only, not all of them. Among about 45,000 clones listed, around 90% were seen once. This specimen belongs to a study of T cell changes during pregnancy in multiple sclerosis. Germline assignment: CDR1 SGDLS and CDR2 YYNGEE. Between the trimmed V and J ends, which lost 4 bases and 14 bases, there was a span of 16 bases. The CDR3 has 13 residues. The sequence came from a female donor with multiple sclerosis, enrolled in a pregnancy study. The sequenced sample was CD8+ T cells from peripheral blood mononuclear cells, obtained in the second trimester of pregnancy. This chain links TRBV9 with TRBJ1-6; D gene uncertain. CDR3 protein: CASSPQTRFSLHF. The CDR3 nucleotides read TGTGCCAGCAGCCCACAGACCAGGTTCTCCCTCCACTTT.